Following are 17 T cell receptor beta chains from one sample sequenced in a study of chemoradiotherapy in HPV16-positive cancers. Clones were sequenced by immunoSEQ multiplex PCR, and TCRdb holds only the in-frame ones, with some missing. The table records tens of thousands of clones, approximately 91% of them present only once. Material: blood, obtained from a patient who underwent chemoradiotherapy. The receptors stem from a human donor with HPV-associated anogenital cancer.

The chain links TRBV28 to TRBJ2-7; D tentatively fits TRBD1 or TRBD2 (5 bases each). The CDR3 runs to 15 residues. The V gene's germline CDR1 is MDHEN and CDR2 SYDVKM. Trimming shortened V by 5 bases and J by 2 bases, and 16 bases separated the two germline ends. The CDR3 sequence: CASSPGTASPYEQYF. CDR3 nucleotide sequence: TGTGCCAGCAGTCCCGGGACCGCCAGCCCCTACGAGCAGTACTTC.

J is TRBJ2-6 and V is TRBV19; D may be TRBD1 (5 bases). The germline CDR1 and CDR2 sequences are LNHDA and SQIVND (reference sequence). The CDR3 loop spans 16 amino acids. Trimming left V 5 bases short and J 0 bases short, with 11 bases between. CDR3 sequence (DNA): TGTGCCAGTAGTCCAGACAGTAGCTCTGGGGCCAACGTCCTGACTTTC. This translates into CASSPDSSSGANVLTF.

V is TRBV20-1 and J is TRBJ1-2, with 9 bases fitting TRBD1. This CDR3 has 9 amino acids. Germline V gives CDR1 DFQATT, CDR2 SNEGSKA (reference sequence). The CDR3 here is CRGQGGYTF. DNA for the CDR3: TGCAGGGGACAGGGCGGCTACACCTTC.

The chain joins TRBV27 to TRBJ2-7; D might be TRBD1 (5 bases). Germline loops: CDR1 MNHEY, CDR2 SMNVEV (reference sequence). The V end was cut by 9 bases, the J end by 3 bases, with 15 bases between. The CDR3 runs to 13 residues. The CDR3 loop is CASQQGIGYEQYF. The CDR3 nucleotides are TGTGCCAGTCAGCAGGGTATAGGCTACGAGCAGTACTTC.

In its sample, this clone was seen once. Here the CDR3 DNA reads TGTGCCATCAGTGTATCGGGACAGGAGGACTATGGCTACACCTTC. Translating it yields CAISVSGQEDYGYTF. The chain couples TRBV10-3 to TRBJ1-2; 8 bases are shared with TRBD1. CDR1 is ENHRY, CDR2 SYGVKD, per germline. CDR3 size: 15 residues. V trimming: 4 bases; J trimming: 3 bases; junction bases outside the gene matches: 7.

This clone turned up a few times. This sequence joins TRBV4-1 and TRBJ2-7; tentative D call: TRBD1 (6 bases). This CDR3 comprises 15 residues. Between the trimmed V and J ends, which lost 5 bases and 0 bases, there was a span of 14 bases. Germline V gives CDR1 MGHRA, CDR2 YSYEKL. DNA of the CDR3: TGCGCCAGCAGCTTGACCGGGACAATCTCCTACGAGCAGTACTTC. This encodes CASSLTGTISYEQYF.

The chain is built from TRBV10-2 and TRBJ1-1; D not certain. V was clipped by 4 bases and J by 5 bases, with 17 bases between them. This CDR3 has 15 residues. Germline V gene sequence: CDR1 WSHSY, CDR2 SAAADI. The CDR3 protein is CASSARSLVLTEAFF. The CDR3 DNA reads TGCGCCAGCAGTGCAAGGAGTTTGGTTTTGACTGAAGCTTTCTTT.

This clone occurred a few times. The J gene is TRBJ1-2, the V gene TRBV9; 10 nucleotides agree with TRBD1. This CDR3 comprises 15 residues. Trimming cost V 4 bases and J 1 base; bases outside gene matches: 4. Germline V gene data show CDR1 as SGDLS and CDR2 as YYNGEE. CDR3 nucleotides: TGTGCCAGCAGCATAGGACAGGGGGGTAACTATGGCTACACCTTC. Translated, it gives CASSIGQGGNYGYTF.

As for this clone: This CDR3 is also generated by other DNA sequences in the sample. The rearrangement joins TRBV13 to TRBJ2-1, with 15 bases matching TRBD2. The length of the CDR3 is 15 residues. Germline loops: CDR1 PRHDT, CDR2 FYEKMQ (reference sequence). V shed 5 bases and J 7 bases; nucleotides not matched to a gene: 3. The CDR3 spells CASSLGLAGGNEQFF. The CDR3 DNA sequence: TGTGCCAGCAGCCTGGGACTAGCGGGAGGTAATGAGCAGTTCTTC.

The genes are TRBV7-3 and TRBJ2-7, with D possibly TRBD2 on 6 matching bases. V gave up 5 bases and J gave up 3 bases, with 14 bases separating them. Germline V gene data show CDR1 as SGHTA and CDR2 as FQGTGA. There are 14 residues in the CDR3. CDR3 nucleotides: TGTGCCAGCAGCCAAACGGGCGGGGACTACGAGCAGTACTTC. Encoded protein: CASSQTGGDYEQYF.

The CDR3 nucleotides are TGCGCCAGCAGGGGAGGGACAGCCTCCTACAATGAGCAGTTCTTC. Protein product: CASRGGTASYNEQFF. This sequence joins TRBV5-1 and TRBJ2-1, with D perhaps TRBD1 or TRBD2 (7 bases each). Trimming removed 5 bases from V and 0 bases from J, with 12 bases in between. The germline gives CDR1 SGHRS, CDR2 YFSETQ. This CDR3 comprises 15 residues.

This clone was observed once. The chain carries TRBV10-3 and TRBJ1-2; TRBD1 matches at 10 bases. V was pared by 10 bases and J by 8 bases, with 4 bases of the junction left unmatched. The CDR3 spans 11 residues. Looked up from germline, CDR1 is ENHRY and CDR2 is SYGVKD. The CDR3 sequence: CATGTGEGYTF. CDR3 nucleotides: TGTGCCACCGGGACAGGGGAAGGCTACACCTTC.

The chain joins TRBV15 to TRBJ2-5; unclear D gene. Trimming left V 1 base short and J 0 bases short, with 6 bases between. The CDR3 has 14 residues. Germline assignment: CDR1 LNHNV and CDR2 YYDKDF (reference sequence). Here the CDR3 reads CATSRASNQETQYF. The DNA of the CDR3 is TGTGCCACCAGCAGAGCCAGTAACCAAGAGACCCAGTACTTC. The variable domain in full, completed from reference TRBV15 and TRBJ2-5, reads DAMVIQNPRYQVTQFGKPVTLSCSQTLNHNVMYWYQQKSSQAPKLLFHYYDKDFNNEADTPDNFQSRRPNTSFCFLDIRSPGLGDTAMYLCATSRASNQETQYFGPGTRLLVL.

This clone was found a few times. The chain carries TRBV30 and TRBJ1-1; 10 bases match TRBD1. V was clipped by 3 bases and J by 4 bases; unmatched bases: 11. The germline CDR1 and CDR2 sequences are GTSNPN and SVGIG (reference sequence). The CDR3 consists of 16 residues. This CDR3 is CAWSPKGTGALTEAFF. CDR3 coding DNA: TGTGCCTGGAGCCCTAAGGGGACAGGGGCTCTCACTGAAGCTTTCTTT. Combining the CDR3 with reference TRBV30 and TRBJ1-1 gives the whole variable domain SQTIHQWPATLVQPVGSPLSLECTVEGTSNPNLYWYRQAAGRGLQLLFYSVGIGQISSEVPQNLSASRPQDRQFILSSKKLLLSDSGFYLCAWSPKGTGALTEAFFGQGTRLTVV.

The genes are TRBV5-4 and TRBJ1-1; D might be TRBD1 (6 bases). Trimming left V 0 bases short and J 0 bases short, with 12 bases between. Germline CDR1 is SGHNT and CDR2 is YYREEE (reference sequence). The CDR3 totals 16 residues. This CDR3 reads CASSLDPGVLNTEAFF. The CDR3 DNA reads as TGTGCCAGCAGCTTGGATCCAGGGGTATTGAACACTGAAGCTTTCTTT.

This clone was seen more than once but under ten times. The J gene is TRBJ1-1, the V gene TRBV4-2, with D possibly matching TRBD1 (5 bases). The germline V gene encodes CDR1 LGHNA and CDR2 YNFKEQ. Deletions cut 0 bases from V and 0 bases from J, with 11 bases between. The CDR3 totals 16 residues. This CDR3 is CASSQDRGRVNTEAFF. CDR3 bases: TGTGCCAGCAGCCAAGATCGGGGACGGGTGAACACTGAAGCTTTCTTT.

The rearrangement uses TRBV6-5 and TRBJ1-1, with D maybe TRBD1 (6 bases). CDR3 length equals 14 residues. Trimming pared 8 bases from V and 5 bases from J, leaving 18 bases between. Germline-derived CDR1 and CDR2 are MNHEY and SVGAGI. The CDR3 spells CASGLKGGGTEAFF. The CDR3 nucleotides are TGTGCCAGCGGCCTAAAAGGGGGAGGAACTGAAGCTTTCTTT.